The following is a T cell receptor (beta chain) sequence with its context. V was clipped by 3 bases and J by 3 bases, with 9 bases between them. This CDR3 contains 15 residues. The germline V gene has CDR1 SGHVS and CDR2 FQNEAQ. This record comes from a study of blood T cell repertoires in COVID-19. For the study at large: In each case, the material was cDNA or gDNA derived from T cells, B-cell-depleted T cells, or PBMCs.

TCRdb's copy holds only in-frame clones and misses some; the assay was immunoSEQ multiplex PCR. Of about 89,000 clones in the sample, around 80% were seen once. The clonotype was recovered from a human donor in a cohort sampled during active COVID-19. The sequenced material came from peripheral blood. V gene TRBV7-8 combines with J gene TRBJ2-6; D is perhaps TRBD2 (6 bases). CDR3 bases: TGTGCCAGCAGCTTGGAGGGCTTTGGGGCCAACGTCCTGACTTTC. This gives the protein CASSLEGFGANVLTF. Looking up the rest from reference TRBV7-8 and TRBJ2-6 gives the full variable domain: GAGVSQSPRYKVAKRGQDVALRCDPISGHVSLFWYQQALGQGPEFLTYFQNEAQLDKSGLPSDRFFAERPEGSVSTLKIQRTQQEDSAVYLCASSLEGFGANVLTFGAGSRLTVL.